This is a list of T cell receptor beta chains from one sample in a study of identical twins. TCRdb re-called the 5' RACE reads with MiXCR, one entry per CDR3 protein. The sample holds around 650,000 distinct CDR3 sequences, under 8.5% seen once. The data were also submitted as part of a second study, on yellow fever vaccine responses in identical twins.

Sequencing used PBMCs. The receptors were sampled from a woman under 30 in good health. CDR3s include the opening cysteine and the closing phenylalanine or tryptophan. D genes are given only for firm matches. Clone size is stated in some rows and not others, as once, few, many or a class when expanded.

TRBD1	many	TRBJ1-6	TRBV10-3	CAISPGGSYPSPLHF	TGTGCCATCAGCCCAGGGGGCTCTTACCCCTCACCCCTCCACTTT
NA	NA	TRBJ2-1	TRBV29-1	CSVENRADNEQFF	TGCAGCGTTGAAAATAGGGCTGACAATGAGCAGTTCTTC
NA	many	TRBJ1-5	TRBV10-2	CASRPSSAQRTQPQHF	TGCGCCAGCAGACCCTCGTCCGCCCAGCGAACTCAGCCCCAGCATTTT
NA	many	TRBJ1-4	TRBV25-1	CASSEVLTVADEKLFF	TGTGCCAGCAGTGAAGTTTTGACGGTGGCTGATGAAAAACTGTTTTTT
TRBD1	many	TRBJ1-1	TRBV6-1	CASRRQGRIEAFF	TGTGCCAGCAGGAGACAGGGTCGGATTGAAGCTTTCTTT
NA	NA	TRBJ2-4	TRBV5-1	CASSLGGAGKNIQYF	TGCGCCAGCAGCTTAGGAGGGGCAGGCAAAAACATTCAGTACTTC
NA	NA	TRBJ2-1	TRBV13	CASSLIPGGFDEQFF	TGTGCCAGCAGCTTAATCCCCGGGGGTTTCGATGAGCAGTTCTTC
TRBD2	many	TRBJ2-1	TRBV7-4	CASSSAGVPSHEQFF	TGTGCCAGCAGCTCAGCGGGAGTCCCCTCCCATGAGCAGTTCTTC
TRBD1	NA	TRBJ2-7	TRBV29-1	CSGIPGTGAGEQYF	TGCAGCGGTATCCCGGGGACAGGGGCGGGGGAGCAGTACTTC
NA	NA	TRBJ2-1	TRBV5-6	CASNELPVPYNEQFF	TGTGCCAGCAACGAGTTGCCAGTTCCCTACAATGAGCAGTTCTTC
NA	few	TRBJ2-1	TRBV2	CASRGRMGAQFF	TGTGCCAGCAGGGGTAGGATGGGCGCGCAGTTCTTC
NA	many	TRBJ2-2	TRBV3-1	CASSQQYTGELFF	TGTGCCAGCAGCCAACAATACACCGGGGAGCTGTTTTTT
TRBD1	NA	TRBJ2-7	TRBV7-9	CASSPPGQGTYEQYF	TGTGCCAGCAGCCCCCCCGGACAGGGGACCTACGAGCAGTACTTC
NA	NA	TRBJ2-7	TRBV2	CASSESPRTEQYF	TGTGCCAGCAGTGAATCTCCCCGAACCGAGCAGTACTTC
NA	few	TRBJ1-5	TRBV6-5	CASSYSARQSNQPQHF	TGTGCCAGCAGTTACTCAGCTAGGCAGAGTAATCAGCCCCAGCATTTT
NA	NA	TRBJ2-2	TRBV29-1	CSVEMIRNTGELFF	TGCAGCGTTGAAATGATTAGAAACACCGGGGAGCTGTTTTTT
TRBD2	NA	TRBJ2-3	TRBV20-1	CSARGLAGDADTQYF	TGCAGTGCTAGGGGACTAGCGGGGGACGCAGATACGCAGTATTTT
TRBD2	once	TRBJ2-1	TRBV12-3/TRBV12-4	CASRLSLAGHNERFF	TGTGCCAGCAGACTGAGTCTAGCGGGCCACAATGAGCGGTTCTTC
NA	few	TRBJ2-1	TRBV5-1	CASSLVVGPTNNEQFF	TGCGCCAGCAGCTTGGTTGTCGGGCCTACAAACAATGAGCAGTTCTTC
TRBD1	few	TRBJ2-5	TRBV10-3	CAISEGGQRGLVSQYF	TGTGCCATCAGTGAAGGGGGACAGAGGGGGCTGGTGTCCCAGTACTTC
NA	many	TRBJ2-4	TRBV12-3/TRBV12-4	CASTKGFHQYF	TGTGCCAGCACGAAGGGTTTTCATCAGTACTTC
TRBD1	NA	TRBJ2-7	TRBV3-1	CASSQRPTGTNSYEQYF	TGTGCCAGCAGCCAACGCCCGACAGGGACCAACTCCTACGAGCAGTACTTC
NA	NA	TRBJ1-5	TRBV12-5	CASGFVTGTSNQPQHF	TGTGCTAGTGGTTTTGTCACAGGGACAAGCAATCAGCCCCAGCATTTT
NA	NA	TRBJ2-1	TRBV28	CASSAHEQFF	TGTGCCAGCAGTGCCCATGAGCAGTTCTTC
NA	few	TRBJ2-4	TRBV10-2	CASSENRDLAKNIQYF	TGCGCCAGCAGTGAGAACCGGGACCTAGCCAAAAACATTCAGTACTTC
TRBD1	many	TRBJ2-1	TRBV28	CASSTNLDRGEQFF	TGTGCCAGCAGTACGAACTTGGACAGGGGCGAGCAGTTCTTC
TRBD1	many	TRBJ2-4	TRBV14	CASSQDRGRAKNIQYF	TGTGCCAGCAGCCAAGACAGGGGGCGAGCCAAAAACATTCAGTACTTC
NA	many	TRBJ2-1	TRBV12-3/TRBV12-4	CASSPAARVVNEQFF	TGTGCCAGCAGTCCCGCTGCCAGGGTAGTCAATGAGCAGTTCTTC
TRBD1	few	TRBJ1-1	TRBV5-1	CASSMGQVASPFF	TGCGCCAGCAGCATGGGACAGGTTGCAAGTCCGTTCTTT
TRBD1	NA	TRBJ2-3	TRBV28	CASTPGQGGTDTQYF	TGTGCCAGCACACCAGGACAGGGCGGCACAGATACGCAGTATTTT
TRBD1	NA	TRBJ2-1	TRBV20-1	CSAEGRDRGKLNEQFF	TGCAGTGCTGAGGGCCGGGACAGGGGGAAGTTAAATGAGCAGTTCTTC
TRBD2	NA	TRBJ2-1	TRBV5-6	CASSFWAGGRNEQFF	TGTGCCAGCAGCTTCTGGGCGGGAGGGCGGAATGAGCAGTTCTTC
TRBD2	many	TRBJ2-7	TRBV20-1	CSARGLSGIDEQYF	TGCAGTGCTAGAGGTCTTAGCGGGATAGACGAGCAGTACTTC
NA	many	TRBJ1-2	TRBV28	CASSKSRDFNYGYTF	TGTGCCAGCAGCAAAAGTAGGGACTTTAACTATGGCTACACCTTC
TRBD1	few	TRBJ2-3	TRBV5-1	CASSSGQGFPDTQYF	TGCGCCAGCAGCTCGGGACAGGGGTTCCCAGATACGCAGTATTTT
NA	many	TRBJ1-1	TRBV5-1	CASSFSRENTEAFF	TGCGCCAGCAGCTTTTCGCGGGAGAACACTGAAGCTTTCTTT
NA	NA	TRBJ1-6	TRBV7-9	CASSLAVGDAGPLHF	TGTGCCAGCAGCTTAGCGGTTGGGGACGCCGGCCCCCTCCACTTT
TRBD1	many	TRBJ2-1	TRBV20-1	CSARRGRPLGYEQFF	TGCAGTGCTAGAAGGGGGCGACCCCTCGGATATGAGCAGTTCTTC
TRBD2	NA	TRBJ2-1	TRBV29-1	CSVGNRAGVSYNEQFF	TGCAGCGTTGGGAATAGGGCGGGAGTGTCCTACAATGAGCAGTTCTTC
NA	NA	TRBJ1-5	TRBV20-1	CSARYLGGQPQHF	TGCAGTGCTAGATATCTGGGGGGTCAGCCCCAGCATTTT
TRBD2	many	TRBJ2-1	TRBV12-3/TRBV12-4	CASTTSSGRNEQFF	TGTGCCAGCACCACTAGTAGCGGGAGGAATGAGCAGTTCTTC
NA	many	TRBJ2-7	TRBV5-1	CASSLVSASYEQYF	TGCGCCAGCAGCTTGGTTTCAGCCTCCTACGAGCAGTACTTC
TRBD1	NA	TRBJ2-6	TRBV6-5	CASSHGQASSGANVLTF	TGTGCCAGCAGTCACGGACAGGCAAGCTCTGGGGCCAACGTCCTGACTTTC
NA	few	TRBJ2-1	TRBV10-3	CAITRDGSLNEQFF	TGTGCCATCACGCGGGATGGGAGTCTCAATGAGCAGTTCTTC
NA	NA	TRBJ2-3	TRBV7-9	CASTPSEATTDTQYF	TGTGCCAGCACCCCAAGCGAGGCCACCACAGATACGCAGTATTTT
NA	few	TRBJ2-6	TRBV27	CASSLWGLRSGANVLTF	TGTGCCAGCAGTTTGTGGGGGCTACGTTCTGGGGCCAACGTCCTGACTTTC
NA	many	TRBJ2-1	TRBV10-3	CASTDGANEQFF	TGTGCCTCTACGGACGGAGCCAATGAGCAGTTCTTC
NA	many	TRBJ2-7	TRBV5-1	CASSLSQEGPEQYF	TGCGCCAGCAGCTTAAGCCAGGAGGGCCCCGAGCAGTACTTC